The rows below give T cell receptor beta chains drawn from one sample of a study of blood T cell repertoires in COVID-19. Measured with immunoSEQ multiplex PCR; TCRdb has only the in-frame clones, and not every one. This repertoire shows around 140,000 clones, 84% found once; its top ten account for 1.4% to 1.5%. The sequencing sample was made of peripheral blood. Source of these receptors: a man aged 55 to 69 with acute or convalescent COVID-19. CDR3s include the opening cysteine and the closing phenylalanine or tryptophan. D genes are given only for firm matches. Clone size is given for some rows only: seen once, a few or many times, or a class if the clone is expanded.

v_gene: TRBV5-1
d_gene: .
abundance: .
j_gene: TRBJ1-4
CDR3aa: CASSWWGGEKLFF
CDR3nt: TGCGCCAGCAGCTGGTGGGGAGGTGAAAAACTGTTTTTT

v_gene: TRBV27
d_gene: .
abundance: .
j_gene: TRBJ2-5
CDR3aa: CASSFAGGTQYF
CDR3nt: TGTGCCAGCAGTTTCGCGGGTGGGACCCAGTACTTC

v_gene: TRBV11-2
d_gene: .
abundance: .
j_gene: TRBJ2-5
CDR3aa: CASSLRRWQGRETQYF
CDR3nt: TGTGCCAGCAGCTTGCGAAGGTGGCAGGGTAGAGAGACCCAGTACTTC

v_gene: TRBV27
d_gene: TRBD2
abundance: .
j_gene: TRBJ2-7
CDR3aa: CKTGGAYEQYF
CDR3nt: TGCAAAACGGGAGGGGCCTACGAGCAGTACTTC

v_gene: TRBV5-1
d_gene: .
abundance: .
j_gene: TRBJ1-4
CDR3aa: CASSLVNSGEKLFF
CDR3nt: TGCGCCAGCAGCTTGGTTAACAGCGGTGAAAAACTGTTTTTT

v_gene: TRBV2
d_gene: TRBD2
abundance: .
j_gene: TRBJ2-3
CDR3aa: CASSSSGGPDTQYF
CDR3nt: TGTGCCAGCAGTTCTAGCGGGGGGCCGGATACGCAGTATTTT

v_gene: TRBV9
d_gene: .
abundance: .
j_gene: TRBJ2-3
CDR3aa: CASGPLSTDTQYF
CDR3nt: TGTGCCAGCGGGCCACTTAGCACAGATACGCAGTATTTT

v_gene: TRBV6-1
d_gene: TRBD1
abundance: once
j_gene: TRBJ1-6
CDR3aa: CASSEGTGAGSPLHF
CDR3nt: TGTGCCAGCAGTGAAGGGACAGGGGCAGGTTCACCCCTCCACTTT

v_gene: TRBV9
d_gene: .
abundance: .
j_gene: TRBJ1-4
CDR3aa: CASSGRTDNEKLFF
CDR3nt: TGTGCCAGCAGCGGCCGGACAGATAATGAAAAACTGTTTTTT

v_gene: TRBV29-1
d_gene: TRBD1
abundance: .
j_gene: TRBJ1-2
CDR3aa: CSVEDLGQGAIYYGYTF
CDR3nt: TGCAGCGTTGAAGATCTGGGACAGGGGGCCATTTACTATGGCTACACCTTC

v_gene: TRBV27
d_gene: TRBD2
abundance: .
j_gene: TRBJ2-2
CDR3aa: CASRDRTSGGNTGELFF
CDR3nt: TGTGCCAGCAGAGACAGGACTAGCGGGGGCAACACCGGGGAGCTGTTTTTT

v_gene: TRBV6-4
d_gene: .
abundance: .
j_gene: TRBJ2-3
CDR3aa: CASSEGAGTDTQYF
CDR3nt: TGTGCCAGCAGTGAGGGGGCGGGCACAGATACGCAGTATTTT

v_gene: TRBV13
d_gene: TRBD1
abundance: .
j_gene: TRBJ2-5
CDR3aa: CASSFPGQQETQYF
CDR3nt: TGTGCCAGCAGCTTCCCGGGACAGCAAGAGACCCAGTACTTC

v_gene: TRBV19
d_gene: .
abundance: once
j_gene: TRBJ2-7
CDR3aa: CASSIRGGNEQYF
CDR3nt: TGTGCCAGTAGTATCAGGGGCGGCAACGAGCAGTACTTC

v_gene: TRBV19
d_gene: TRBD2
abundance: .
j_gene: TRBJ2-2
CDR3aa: CASRAARLAGGNTGELFF
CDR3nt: TGTGCCAGTAGGGCCGCCCGACTAGCGGGTGGGAACACCGGGGAGCTGTTTTTT

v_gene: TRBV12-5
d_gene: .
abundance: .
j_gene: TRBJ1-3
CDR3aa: CASGFPGSVGNTIYF
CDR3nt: TGTGCTAGTGGTTTCCCGGGGTCTGTAGGAAACACCATATATTTT

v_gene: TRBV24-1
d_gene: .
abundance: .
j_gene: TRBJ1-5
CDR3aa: CATSDSRRGINQPQHF
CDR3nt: TGTGCCACCAGTGATTCACGTCGGGGGATAAATCAGCCCCAGCATTTT

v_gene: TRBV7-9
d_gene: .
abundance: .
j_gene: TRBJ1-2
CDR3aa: CASSLVGLNYGYTF
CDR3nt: TGTGCCAGCAGCTTAGTAGGACTGAACTATGGCTACACCTTC

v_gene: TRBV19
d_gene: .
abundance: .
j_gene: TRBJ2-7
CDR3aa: CASSPHFPEYEQYF
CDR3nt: TGTGCCAGTAGTCCCCATTTTCCAGAATACGAGCAGTACTTC

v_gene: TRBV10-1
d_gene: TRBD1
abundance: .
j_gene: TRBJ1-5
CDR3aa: CASSEWAQGEEQPQHF
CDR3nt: TGCGCCAGCAGTGAATGGGCACAGGGGGAGGAACAGCCCCAGCATTTT

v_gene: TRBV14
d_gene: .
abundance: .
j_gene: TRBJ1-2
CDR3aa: CASSQVRSDYGYTF
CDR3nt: TGTGCCAGCAGCCAAGTTAGGAGTGACTATGGCTACACCTTC

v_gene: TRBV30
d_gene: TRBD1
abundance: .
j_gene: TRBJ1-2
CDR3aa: CAWRRTGDGYTF
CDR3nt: TGTGCCTGGAGACGGACAGGGGATGGCTACACCTTC

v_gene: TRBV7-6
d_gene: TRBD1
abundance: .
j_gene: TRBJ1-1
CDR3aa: CASSLTGAEAFF
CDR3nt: TGTGCCAGCAGCTTAACAGGGGCTGAAGCTTTCTTT

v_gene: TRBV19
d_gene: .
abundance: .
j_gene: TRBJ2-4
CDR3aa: CASSIKQIKNIQYF
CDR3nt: TGTGCCAGTAGTATTAAACAGATCAAAAACATTCAGTACTTC

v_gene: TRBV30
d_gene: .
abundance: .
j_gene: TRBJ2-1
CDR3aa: CAYTLDFEQFF
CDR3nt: TGTGCCTATACGCTAGATTTTGAGCAGTTCTTC

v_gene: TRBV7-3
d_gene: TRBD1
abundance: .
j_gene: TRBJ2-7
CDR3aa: CASSPSGGASGYEQYF
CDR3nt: TGTGCCAGCAGCCCATCAGGGGGCGCCTCGGGCTACGAGCAGTACTTC

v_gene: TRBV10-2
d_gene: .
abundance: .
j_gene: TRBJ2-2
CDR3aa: CASSEDLQAQGGLGELFF
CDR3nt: TGCGCCAGCAGTGAGGATTTGCAGGCCCAAGGTGGCCTCGGGGAGCTGTTTTTT

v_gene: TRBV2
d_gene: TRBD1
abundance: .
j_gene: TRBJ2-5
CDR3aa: CASSRDRQETQYF
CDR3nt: TGTGCCAGCAGCCGGGACAGACAAGAGACCCAGTACTTC

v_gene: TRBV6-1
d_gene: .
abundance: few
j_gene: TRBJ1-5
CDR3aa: CASSDRGAHQPQHF
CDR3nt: TGTGCCAGCAGTGATCGGGGGGCGCATCAGCCCCAGCATTTT

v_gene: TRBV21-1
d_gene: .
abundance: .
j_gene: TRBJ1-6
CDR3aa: CASSSQDRGNSPLHF
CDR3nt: TGTGCCAGCAGCTCTCAGGACAGGGGGAATTCACCCCTCCACTTT

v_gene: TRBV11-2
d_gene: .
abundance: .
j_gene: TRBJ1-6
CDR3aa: CASSPSGAGDNSPLHF
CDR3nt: TGTGCCAGCAGCCCTTCTGGGGCAGGGGACAATTCACCCCTCCACTTT

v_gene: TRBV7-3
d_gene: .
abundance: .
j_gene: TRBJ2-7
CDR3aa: CASSGTGGLSSEQYF
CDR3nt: TGTGCCAGCAGCGGAACAGGGGGACTAAGCTCGGAGCAGTACTTC

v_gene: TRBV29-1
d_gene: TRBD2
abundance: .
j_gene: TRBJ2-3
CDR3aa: CSELAGGTDTQYF
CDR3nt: TGCAGCGAATTAGCGGGGGGCACAGATACGCAGTATTTT

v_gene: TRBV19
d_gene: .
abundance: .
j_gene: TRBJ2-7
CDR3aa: CASSIDGAYEQYF
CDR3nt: TGTGCCAGTAGTATTGACGGAGCCTACGAGCAGTACTTC

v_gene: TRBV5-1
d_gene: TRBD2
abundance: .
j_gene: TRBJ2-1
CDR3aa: CASSGRSGLAGGIEQFF
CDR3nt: TGCGCCAGCAGCGGGAGGAGTGGGCTAGCGGGAGGCATTGAGCAGTTCTTC

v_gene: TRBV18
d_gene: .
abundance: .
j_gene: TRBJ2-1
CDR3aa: CASSPRASEPSYNEQFF
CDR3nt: TGTGCCAGCTCACCAAGGGCTAGCGAGCCGTCCTACAATGAGCAGTTCTTC

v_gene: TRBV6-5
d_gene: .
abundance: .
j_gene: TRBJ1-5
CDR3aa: CASSGAYNQPQHF
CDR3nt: TGTGCCAGCAGCGGAGCTTACAATCAGCCCCAGCATTTT

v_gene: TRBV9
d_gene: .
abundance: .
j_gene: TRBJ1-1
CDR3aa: CASSVGSGTEAFF
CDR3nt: TGTGCCAGCAGCGTAGGTTCGGGGACAGAAGCTTTCTTT

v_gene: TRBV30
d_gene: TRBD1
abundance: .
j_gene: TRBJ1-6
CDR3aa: CAWKGQGVEPLHF
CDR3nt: TGTGCCTGGAAGGGACAGGGGGTTGAGCCCCTCCACTTT

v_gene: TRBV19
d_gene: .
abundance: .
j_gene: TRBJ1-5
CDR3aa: CASSMANQPQHF
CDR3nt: TGTGCCAGTAGTATGGCCAATCAGCCCCAGCATTTT

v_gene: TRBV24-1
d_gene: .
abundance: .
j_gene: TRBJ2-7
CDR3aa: CATSPRGSDEQYF
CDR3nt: TGTGCCACCAGTCCCAGGGGTAGTGACGAGCAGTACTTC

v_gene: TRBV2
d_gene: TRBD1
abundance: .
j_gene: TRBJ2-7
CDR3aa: CASITGQGSNEQYF
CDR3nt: TGTGCCAGCATAACAGGACAGGGATCGAACGAGCAGTACTTC

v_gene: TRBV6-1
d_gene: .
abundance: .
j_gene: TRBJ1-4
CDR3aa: CASSVSGGATNEKLFF
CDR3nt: TGTGCCAGCAGTGTGAGCGGGGGTGCAACTAATGAAAAACTGTTTTTT

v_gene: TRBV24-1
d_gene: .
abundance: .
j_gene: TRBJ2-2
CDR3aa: CATTGGRDTGELFF
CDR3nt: TGTGCCACGACAGGTGGCCGGGACACCGGGGAGCTGTTTTTT

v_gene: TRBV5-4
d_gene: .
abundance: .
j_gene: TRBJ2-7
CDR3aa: CASSLDRGLSYEQYF
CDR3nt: TGTGCCAGCAGCTTGGATAGGGGCTTGTCCTACGAGCAGTACTTC

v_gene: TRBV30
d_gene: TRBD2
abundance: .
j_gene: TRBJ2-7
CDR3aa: CAWSVGGYEQYF
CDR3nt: TGTGCCTGGAGTGTGGGGGGGTACGAGCAGTACTTC

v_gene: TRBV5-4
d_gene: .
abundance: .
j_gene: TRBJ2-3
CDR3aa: CASSLDRGFTDTQYF
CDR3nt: TGTGCCAGCAGCTTGGACCGGGGGTTCACAGATACGCAGTATTTT

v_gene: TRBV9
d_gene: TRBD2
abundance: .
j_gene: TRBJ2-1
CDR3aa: CASSVGGGTYNEQFF
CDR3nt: TGTGCCAGCAGCGTGGGCGGGGGGACTTACAATGAGCAGTTCTTC

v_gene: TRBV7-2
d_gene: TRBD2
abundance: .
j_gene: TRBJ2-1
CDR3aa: CASSSPGTSGGYEQFF
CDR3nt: TGTGCCAGCAGCTCCCCCGGGACTAGCGGAGGGTATGAGCAGTTCTTC

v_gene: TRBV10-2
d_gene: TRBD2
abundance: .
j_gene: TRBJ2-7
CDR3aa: CASSVFDGLAGYEQYF
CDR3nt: TGCGCCAGCAGTGTTTTCGACGGACTAGCGGGTTACGAGCAGTACTTC

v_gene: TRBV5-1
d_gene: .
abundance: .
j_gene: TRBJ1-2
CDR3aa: CASRFDYGYTF
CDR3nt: TGCGCCAGCAGGTTCGACTATGGCTACACCTTC

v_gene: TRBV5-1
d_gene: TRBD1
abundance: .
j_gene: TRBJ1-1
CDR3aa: CASSSFPGQGAIKTEAFF
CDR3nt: TGCGCCAGCAGCTCTTTCCCGGGACAGGGGGCAATAAAGACTGAAGCTTTCTTT

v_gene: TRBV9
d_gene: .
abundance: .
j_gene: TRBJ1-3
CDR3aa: CASSVGQGNTIYF
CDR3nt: TGTGCCAGCAGCGTCGGACAGGGAAACACCATATATTTT

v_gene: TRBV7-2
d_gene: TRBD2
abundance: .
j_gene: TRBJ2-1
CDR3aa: CASSLQAGLVNNEQFF
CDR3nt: TGTGCCAGCAGCCTACAGGCGGGACTAGTCAACAATGAGCAGTTCTTC

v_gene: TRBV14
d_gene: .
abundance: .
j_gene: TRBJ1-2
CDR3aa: CASSQVRLYGYTF
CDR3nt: TGTGCCAGCAGCCAAGTCAGACTCTATGGCTACACCTTC